This T cell receptor (beta chain) is from a study of blood T cell repertoires in COVID-19. Study in general: Donors in the United States, Italy and Spain gave samples during acute or convalescent COVID-19.

Per the authors' pipeline: Cell counts per sample came from amplifying reference gene primers. This table comes from immunoSEQ multiplex PCR, and its TCRdb copy is limited to in-frame clones, with some not included. V, J and clone size are taken as reported in that table, and D and trimming were inferred from the DNA itself. This sample has fewer than 120,000 clones, with around three quarters found just once. Sequenced: peripheral blood. This receptor was obtained from a woman aged 55 to 70 with acute or convalescent COVID-19.

The DNA of the CDR3 is TGTGCCAGCAGTGAAGGGACAGGGACCGAGCAGTACTTC. It yields the protein CASSEGTGTEQYF. V and J are TRBV2 and TRBJ2-7; 8 bases are a match to TRBD1. CDR1 is SNHLY, CDR2 FYNNEI, per germline. The CDR3 extends over 13 amino acids. J lost 6 bases, V lost 1 base, and 2 bases had no gene match.